This TCR beta chain came from a study of technical replicates of blood from four donors. Assay used: immunoSEQ multiplex PCR; TCRdb lists only in-frame clones, some missing. This sample has about 63,000 clones, with about 88% found just once. Germline CDR1 is LNHDA and CDR2 is SQIVND (reference sequence). Between the trimmed V and J ends, which lost 7 bases and 3 bases, there was a span of 11 bases. This CDR3 comprises 13 residues. The specimen was PBMCs. The source of this sequence is a human donor in good health. Some clones in this sample may be carry-over from other donors' samples. The chain employs TRBV19 and TRBJ2-3; weak D call: TRBD1 (5 bases). This CDR3 reads CASTPGRTDTQYF. CDR3 DNA sequence: TGTGCCAGTACGCCAGGGCGGACAGATACGCAGTATTTT.